This record looks at one T cell receptor beta chain sequence and its context. The antigen is undetermined. The sample belongs to a study of T cell clusters in autoimmune cytopenias. Background on the study: The median distinct TRB clonotype count was about 2,400 per sample, from a median 51,575 reads.

Study-level points and caveats: Primary autoimmune cytopenia patients seemingly lacked the physiological T cell clusters found in healthy donors.

TRB rearrangements were amplified by touch-down multiplex PCR with mixed TRB-A/B primers. TCRdb re-called the multiplex PCR reads and gives one entry per CDR3 protein, without DNA. This sample lists about 9,500 distinct CDR3 sequences; its ten largest clones have 9.2%. CDR1 and CDR2 (germline): SGHVS, FNYEAQ. CDR3 length: 13 amino acids. TRB amplification used 250 ng of peripheral blood genomic DNA. The receptor's source is a human donor with an autoimmune cytopenia or autoimmune hepatitis (not recorded which). The V gene is TRBV7-6, the J gene TRBJ2-7; TCRdb's D call of TRBD1 is untestable without DNA. Material: peripheral blood. The chain's CDR3 is CASSPGTVYEQYF. The complete variable domain, with remaining parts taken from reference TRBV7-6 and TRBJ2-7, reads GAGVSQSPRYKVTKRGQDVALRCDPISGHVSLYWYRQALGQGPEFLTYFNYEAQQDKSGLPNDRFSAERPEGSISTLTIQRTEQRDSAMYRCASSPGTVYEQYFGPGTRLTVT.